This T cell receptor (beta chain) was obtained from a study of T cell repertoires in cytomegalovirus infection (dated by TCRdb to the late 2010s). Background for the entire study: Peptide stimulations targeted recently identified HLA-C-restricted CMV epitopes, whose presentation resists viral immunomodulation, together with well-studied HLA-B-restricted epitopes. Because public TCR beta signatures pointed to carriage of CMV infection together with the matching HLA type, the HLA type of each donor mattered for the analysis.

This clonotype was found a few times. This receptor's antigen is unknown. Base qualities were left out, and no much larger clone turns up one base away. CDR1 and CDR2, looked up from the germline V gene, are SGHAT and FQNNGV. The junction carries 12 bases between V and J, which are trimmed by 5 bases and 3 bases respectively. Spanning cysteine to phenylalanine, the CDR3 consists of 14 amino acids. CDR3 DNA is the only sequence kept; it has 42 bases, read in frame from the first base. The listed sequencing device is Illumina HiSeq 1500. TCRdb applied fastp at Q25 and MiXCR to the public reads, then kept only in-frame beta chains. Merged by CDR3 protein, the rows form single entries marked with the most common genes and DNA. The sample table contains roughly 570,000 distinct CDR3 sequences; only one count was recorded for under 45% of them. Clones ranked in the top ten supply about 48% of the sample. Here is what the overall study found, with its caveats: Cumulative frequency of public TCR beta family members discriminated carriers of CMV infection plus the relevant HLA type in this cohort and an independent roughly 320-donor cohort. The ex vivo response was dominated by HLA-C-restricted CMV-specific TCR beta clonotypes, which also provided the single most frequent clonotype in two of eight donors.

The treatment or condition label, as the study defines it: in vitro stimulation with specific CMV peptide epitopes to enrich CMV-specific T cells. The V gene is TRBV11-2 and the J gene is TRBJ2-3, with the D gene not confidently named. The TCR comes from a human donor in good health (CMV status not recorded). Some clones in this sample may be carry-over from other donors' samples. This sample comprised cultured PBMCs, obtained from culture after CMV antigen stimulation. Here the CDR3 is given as CASSPVWGTDTQYF. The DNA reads TGTGCCAGCAGCCCCGTTTGGGGAACAGATACGCAGTATTTT.